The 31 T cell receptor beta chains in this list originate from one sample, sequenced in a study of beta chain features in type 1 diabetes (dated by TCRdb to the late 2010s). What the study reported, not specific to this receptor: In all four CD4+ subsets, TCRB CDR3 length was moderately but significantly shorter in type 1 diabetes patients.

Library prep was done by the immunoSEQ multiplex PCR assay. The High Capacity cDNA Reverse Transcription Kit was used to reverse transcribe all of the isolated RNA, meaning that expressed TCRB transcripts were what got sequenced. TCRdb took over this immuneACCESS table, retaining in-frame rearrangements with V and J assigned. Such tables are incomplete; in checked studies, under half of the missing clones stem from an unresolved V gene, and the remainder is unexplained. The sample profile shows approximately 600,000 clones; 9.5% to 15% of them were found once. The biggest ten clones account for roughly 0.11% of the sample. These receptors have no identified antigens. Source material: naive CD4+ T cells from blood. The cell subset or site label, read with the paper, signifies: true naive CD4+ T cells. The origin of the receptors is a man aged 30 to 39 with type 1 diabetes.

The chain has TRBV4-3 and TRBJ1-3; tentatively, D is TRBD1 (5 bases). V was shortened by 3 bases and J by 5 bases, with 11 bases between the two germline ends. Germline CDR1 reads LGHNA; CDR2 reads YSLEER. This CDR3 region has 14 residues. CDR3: CASSQTKDRNTIYF. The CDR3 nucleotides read TGCGCCAGCAGCCAGACTAAGGACAGAAACACCATATATTTT.

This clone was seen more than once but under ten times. CDR3: CASSLYGRDEQYF. The CDR3 nucleotides read TGTGCCAGCAGCTTATACGGTCGCGACGAGCAGTACTTC. J is TRBJ2-7 and V is TRBV7-2, with unresolved D. This CDR3 spans 13 amino acids. Between the trimmed V and J ends, which lost 2 bases and 5 bases, there was a span of 10 bases. Germline CDR1 is SGHTA and CDR2 is FQGNSA.

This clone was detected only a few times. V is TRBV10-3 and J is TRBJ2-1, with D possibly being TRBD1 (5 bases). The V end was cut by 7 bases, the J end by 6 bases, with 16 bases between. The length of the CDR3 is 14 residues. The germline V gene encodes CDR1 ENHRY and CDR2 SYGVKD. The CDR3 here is CAIKVSTDSNEQFF. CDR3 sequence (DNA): TGTGCCATCAAAGTATCCACAGACAGCAATGAGCAGTTCTTC.

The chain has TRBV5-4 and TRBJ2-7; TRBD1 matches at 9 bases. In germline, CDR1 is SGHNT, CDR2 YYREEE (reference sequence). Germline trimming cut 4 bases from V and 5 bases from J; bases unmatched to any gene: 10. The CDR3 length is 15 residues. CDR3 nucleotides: TGTGCCAGCAGCCCGGGGCGGGACAGGGCCAACGAGCAGTACTTC. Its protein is CASSPGRDRANEQYF.

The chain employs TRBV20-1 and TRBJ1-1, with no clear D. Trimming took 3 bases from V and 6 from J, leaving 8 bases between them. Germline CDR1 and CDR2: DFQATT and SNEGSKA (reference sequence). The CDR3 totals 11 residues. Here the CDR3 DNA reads TGCAGTGCTAGCGAGAGGCCTGAAGCTTTCTTT. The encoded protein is CSASERPEAFF.

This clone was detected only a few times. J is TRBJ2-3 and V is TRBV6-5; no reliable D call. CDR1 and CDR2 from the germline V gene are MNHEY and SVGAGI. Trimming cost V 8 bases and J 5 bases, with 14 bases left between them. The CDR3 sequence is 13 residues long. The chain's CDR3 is CASQVTYKDTQYF. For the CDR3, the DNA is TGTGCCAGCCAGGTTACTTACAAAGATACGCAGTATTTT.

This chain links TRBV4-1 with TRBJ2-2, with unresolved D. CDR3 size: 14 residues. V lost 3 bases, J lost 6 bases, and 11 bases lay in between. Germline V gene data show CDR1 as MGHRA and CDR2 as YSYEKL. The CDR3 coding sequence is TGCGCCAGCAGCCAGACCCGACTCGCCGGGGAGCTGTTTTTT. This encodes CASSQTRLAGELFF.

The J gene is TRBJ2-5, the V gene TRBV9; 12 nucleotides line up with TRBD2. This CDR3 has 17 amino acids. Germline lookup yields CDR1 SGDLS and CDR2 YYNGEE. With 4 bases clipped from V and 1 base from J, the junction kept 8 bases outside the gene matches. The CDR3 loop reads CASSSTTSGRFQETQYF. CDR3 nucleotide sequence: TGTGCCAGCAGCTCAACGACTAGCGGGAGATTCCAAGAGACCCAGTACTTC.

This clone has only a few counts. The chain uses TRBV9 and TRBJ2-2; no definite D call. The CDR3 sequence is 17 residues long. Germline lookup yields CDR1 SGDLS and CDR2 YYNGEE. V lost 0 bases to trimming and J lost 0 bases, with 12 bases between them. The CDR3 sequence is CASSVAYSAPNTGELFF. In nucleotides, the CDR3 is TGTGCCAGCAGCGTAGCTTATTCGGCCCCGAACACCGGGGAGCTGTTTTTT. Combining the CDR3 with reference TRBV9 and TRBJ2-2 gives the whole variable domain DSGVTQTPKHLITATGQRVTLRCSPRSGDLSVYWYQQSLDQGLQFLIQYYNGEERAKGNILERFSAQQFPDLHSELNLSSLELGDSALYFCASSVAYSAPNTGELFFGEGSRLTVL.

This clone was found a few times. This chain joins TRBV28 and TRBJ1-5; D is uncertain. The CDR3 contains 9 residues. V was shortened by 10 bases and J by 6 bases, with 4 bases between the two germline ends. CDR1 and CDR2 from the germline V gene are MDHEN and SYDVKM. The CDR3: CAIGQPQHF. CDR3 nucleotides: TGTGCCATCGGTCAGCCCCAGCATTTT.

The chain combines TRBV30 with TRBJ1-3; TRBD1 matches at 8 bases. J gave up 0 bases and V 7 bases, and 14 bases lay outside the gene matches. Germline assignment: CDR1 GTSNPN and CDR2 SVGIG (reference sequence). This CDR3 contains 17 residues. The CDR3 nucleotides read TGTGCCTCCCACCTACAGGGGGGCCAGTCCTCTGGAAACACCATATATTTT. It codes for CASHLQGGQSSGNTIYF.

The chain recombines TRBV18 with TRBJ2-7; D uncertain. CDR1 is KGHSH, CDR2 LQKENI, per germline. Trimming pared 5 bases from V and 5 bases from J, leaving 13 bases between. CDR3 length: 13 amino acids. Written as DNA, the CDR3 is TGTGCCAGCTCATCAAGGACCCTCCACGAGCAGTACTTC. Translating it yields CASSSRTLHEQYF.

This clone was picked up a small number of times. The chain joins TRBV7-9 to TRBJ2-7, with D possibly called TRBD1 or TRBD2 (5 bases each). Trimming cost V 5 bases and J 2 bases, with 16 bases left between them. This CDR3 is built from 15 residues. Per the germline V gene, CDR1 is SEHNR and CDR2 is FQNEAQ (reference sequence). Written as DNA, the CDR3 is TGTGCCAGCAGCCAAGGGACCAGGGTGACCTACGAGCAGTACTTC. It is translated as CASSQGTRVTYEQYF.

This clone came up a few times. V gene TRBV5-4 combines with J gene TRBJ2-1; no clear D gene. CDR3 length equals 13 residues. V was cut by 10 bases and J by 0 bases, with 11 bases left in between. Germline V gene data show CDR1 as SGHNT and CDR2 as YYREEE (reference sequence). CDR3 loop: CALRERSYNEQFF. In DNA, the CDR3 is TGTGCCTTGCGAGAGCGCTCCTACAATGAGCAGTTCTTC.

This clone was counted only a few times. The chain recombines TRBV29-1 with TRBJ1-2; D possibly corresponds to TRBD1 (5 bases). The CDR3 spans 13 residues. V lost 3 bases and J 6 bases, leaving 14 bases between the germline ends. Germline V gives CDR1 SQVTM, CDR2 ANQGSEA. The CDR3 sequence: CSVEHRGVHGYTF. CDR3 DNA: TGCAGCGTTGAGCATCGGGGGGTGCATGGCTACACCTTC.

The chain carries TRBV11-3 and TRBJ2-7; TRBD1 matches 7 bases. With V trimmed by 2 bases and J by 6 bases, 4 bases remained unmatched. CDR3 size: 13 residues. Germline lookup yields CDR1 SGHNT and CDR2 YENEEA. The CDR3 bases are TGTGCCAGCAGCTTAAACAGGGGTAGCGAGCAGTACTTC. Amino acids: CASSLNRGSEQYF.

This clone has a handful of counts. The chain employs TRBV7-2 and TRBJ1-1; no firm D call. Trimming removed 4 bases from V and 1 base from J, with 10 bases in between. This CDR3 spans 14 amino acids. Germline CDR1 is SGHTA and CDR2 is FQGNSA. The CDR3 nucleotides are TGTGCCAGCAGCTCCCCCTATACGAACACTGAAGCTTTCTTT. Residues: CASSSPYTNTEAFF.

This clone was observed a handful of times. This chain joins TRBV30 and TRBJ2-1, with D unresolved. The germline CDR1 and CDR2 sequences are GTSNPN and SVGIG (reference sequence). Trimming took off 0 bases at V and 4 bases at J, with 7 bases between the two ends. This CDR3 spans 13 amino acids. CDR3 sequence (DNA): TGTGCCTGGAGTGTACGCGGATACAATGAGCAGTTCTTC. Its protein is CAWSVRGYNEQFF.

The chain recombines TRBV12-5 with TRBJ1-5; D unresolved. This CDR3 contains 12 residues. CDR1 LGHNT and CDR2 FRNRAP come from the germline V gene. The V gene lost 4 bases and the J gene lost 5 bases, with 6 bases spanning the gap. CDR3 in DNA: TGTGCTAGTGGTTATGTGGATCAGCCCCAGCATTTT. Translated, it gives CASGYVDQPQHF.

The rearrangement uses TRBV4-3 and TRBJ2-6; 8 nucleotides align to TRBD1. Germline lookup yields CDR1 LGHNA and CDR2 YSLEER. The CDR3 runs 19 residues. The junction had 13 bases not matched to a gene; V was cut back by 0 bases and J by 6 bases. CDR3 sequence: CASSQEVDRALAEANVLTF. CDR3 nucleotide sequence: TGCGCCAGCAGCCAAGAAGTGGACAGGGCTCTCGCTGAGGCCAACGTCCTGACTTTC.

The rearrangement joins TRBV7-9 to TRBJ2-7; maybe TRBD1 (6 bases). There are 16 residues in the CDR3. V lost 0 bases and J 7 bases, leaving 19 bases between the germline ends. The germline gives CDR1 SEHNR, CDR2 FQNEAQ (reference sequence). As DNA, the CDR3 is TGTGCCAGCAGCTTAGCGCTGGGCAGGGGATCGGTTGAGCAGTACTTC. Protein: CASSLALGRGSVEQYF.

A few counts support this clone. CDR3 nucleotides: TGTGCCAGCAGCGGGAGACAGACGAACACCGGGGAGCTGTTTTTT. It translates to CASSGRQTNTGELFF. V usage is TRBV9 and J usage is TRBJ2-2; the D gene is possibly TRBD1 (5 bases). The V end lost 3 bases, the J end lost 0 bases, and 9 bases lay between the germline ends. Germline CDR1 reads SGDLS; CDR2 reads YYNGEE. The CDR3 is 15 amino acids.

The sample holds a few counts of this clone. The CDR3 DNA follows: TGTGCCAGCAGCGCCACGGGACCCTTGACAGATACGCAGTATTTT. Translated: CASSATGPLTDTQYF. This rearrangement joins TRBV9 to TRBJ2-3; D assignment may be TRBD1 or TRBD2 (5 bases each). Trimming removed 3 bases at V and 3 bases at J, with 14 bases between. Germline V lookup: CDR1 SGDLS, CDR2 YYNGEE. This CDR3 contains 15 residues. The whole variable domain, filled in from reference TRBV9 and TRBJ2-3, reads DSGVTQTPKHLITATGQRVTLRCSPRSGDLSVYWYQQSLDQGLQFLIQYYNGEERAKGNILERFSAQQFPDLHSELNLSSLELGDSALYFCASSATGPLTDTQYFGPGTRLTVL.

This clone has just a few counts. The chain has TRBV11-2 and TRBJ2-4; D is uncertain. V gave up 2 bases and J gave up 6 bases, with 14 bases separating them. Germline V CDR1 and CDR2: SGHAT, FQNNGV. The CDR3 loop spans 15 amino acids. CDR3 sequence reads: CASSLQPSTANIQYF. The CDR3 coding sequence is TGTGCCAGCAGCTTACAACCGTCTACAGCAAACATTCAGTACTTC.

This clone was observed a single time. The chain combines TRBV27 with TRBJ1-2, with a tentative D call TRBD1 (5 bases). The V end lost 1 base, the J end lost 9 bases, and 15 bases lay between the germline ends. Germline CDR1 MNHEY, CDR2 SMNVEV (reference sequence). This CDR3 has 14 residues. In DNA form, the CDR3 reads TGTGCCAGCAGTTTATGGGGAGGGGAGACGCGCTACACCTTC. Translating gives CASSLWGGETRYTF.

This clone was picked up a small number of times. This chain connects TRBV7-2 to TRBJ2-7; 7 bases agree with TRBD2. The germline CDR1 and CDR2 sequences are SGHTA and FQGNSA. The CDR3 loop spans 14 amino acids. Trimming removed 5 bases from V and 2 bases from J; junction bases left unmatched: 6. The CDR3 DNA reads TGTGCCAGCAGCCCCGGGGGGACCGCCTACGAGCAGTACTTC. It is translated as CASSPGGTAYEQYF. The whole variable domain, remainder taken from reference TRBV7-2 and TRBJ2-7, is GAGVSQSPSNKVTEKGKDVELRCDPISGHTALYWYRQSLGQGLEFLIYFQGNSAPDKSGLPSDRFSAERTGGSVSTLTIQRTQQEDSAVYLCASSPGGTAYEQYFGPGTRLTVT.

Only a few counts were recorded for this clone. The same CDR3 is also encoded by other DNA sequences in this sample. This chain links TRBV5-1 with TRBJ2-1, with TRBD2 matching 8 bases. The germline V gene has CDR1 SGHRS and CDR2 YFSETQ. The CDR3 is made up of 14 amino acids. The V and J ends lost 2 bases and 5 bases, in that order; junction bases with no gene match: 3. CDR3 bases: TGCGCCAGCAGCTTTACTAGCGGTGACAATGAGCAGTTCTTC. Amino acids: CASSFTSGDNEQFF. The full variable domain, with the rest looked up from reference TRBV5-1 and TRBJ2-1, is KAGVTQTPRYLIKTRGQQVTLSCSPISGHRSVSWYQQTPGQGLQFLFEYFSETQRNKGNFPGRFSGRQFSNSRSEMNVSTLELGDSALYLCASSFTSGDNEQFFGPGTRLTVL.

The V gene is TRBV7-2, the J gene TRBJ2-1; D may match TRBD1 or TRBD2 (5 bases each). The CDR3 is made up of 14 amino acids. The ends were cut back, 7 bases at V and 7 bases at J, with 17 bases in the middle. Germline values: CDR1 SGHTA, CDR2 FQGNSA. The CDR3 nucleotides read TGTGCCAGCACCTCGGTGGGACGGGCGAATGAGCAGTTCTTC. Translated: CASTSVGRANEQFF.

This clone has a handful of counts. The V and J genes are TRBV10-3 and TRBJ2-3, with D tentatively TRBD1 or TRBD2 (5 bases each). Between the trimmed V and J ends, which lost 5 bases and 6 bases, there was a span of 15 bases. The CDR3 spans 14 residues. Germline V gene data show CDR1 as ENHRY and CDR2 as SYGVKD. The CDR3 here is CAISPGPRRDTQYF. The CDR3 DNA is TGTGCCATCAGTCCGGGACCCCGGAGGGATACGCAGTATTTT.

CDR3 sequence (DNA): TGCAGCGCCAGGGGCCCCCCGTCCTCGGATACGCAGTATTTT. Translating it yields CSARGPPSSDTQYF. This chain joins TRBV29-1 and TRBJ2-3; D possibly corresponds to TRBD1 (6 bases). Trimming removed 7 bases from V and 6 bases from J, with 20 bases in between. The V gene's germline CDR1 is SQVTM and CDR2 ANQGSEA. There are 14 residues in the CDR3.

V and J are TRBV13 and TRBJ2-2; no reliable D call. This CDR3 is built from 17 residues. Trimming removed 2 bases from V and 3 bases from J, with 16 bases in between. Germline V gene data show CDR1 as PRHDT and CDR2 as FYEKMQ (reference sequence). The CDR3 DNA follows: TGTGCCAGCAGCTTACTCACGGAGACAAGGTACACCGGGGAGCTGTTTTTT. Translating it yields CASSLLTETRYTGELFF.